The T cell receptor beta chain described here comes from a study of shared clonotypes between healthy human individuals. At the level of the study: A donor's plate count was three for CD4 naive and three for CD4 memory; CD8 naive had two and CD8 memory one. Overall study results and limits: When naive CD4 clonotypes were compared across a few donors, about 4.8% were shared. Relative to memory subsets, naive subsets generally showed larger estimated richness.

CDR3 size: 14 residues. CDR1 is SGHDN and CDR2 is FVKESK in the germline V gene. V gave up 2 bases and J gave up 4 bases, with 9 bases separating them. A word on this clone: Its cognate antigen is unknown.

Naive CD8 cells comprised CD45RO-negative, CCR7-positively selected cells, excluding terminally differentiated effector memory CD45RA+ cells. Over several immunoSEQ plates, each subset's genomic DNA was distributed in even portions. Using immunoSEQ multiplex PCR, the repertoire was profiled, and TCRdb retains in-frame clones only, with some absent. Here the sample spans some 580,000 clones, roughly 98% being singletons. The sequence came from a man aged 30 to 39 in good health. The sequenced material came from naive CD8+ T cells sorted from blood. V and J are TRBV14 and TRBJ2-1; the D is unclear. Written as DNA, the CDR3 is TGTGCCAGCAGCCAAACAAAAGTATACAATGAGCAGTTCTTC. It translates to CASSQTKVYNEQFF.